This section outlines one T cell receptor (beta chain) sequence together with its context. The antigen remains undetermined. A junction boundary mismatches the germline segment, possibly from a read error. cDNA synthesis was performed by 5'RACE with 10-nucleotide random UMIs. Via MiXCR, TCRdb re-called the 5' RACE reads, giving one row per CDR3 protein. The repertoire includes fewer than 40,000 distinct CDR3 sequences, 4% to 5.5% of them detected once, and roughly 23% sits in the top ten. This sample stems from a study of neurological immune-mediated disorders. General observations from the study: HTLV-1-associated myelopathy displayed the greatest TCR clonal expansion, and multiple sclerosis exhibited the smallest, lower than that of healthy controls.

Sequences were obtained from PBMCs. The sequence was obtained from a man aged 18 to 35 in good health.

The CDR3: CSARDLLTSDNEQFF. CDR3 nucleotides: TGCAGTGCTAGAGATCTGCTGACTAGCGACAATGAGCAGTTCTTT. The chain couples TRBV20-1 to TRBJ2-1; 8 positions match TRBD2. Per germline, CDR1 DFQATT and CDR2 SNEGSKA (reference sequence). The CDR3 is made up of 15 amino acids.